This TCR beta chain was found in a study of blood T cell repertoires in COVID-19 (dated by TCRdb to the early 2020s). Some background on the complete study: Collaborator samples came from the United States, Italy and Spain and covered acute and convalescent phases of COVID-19. The material from the prospective study consisted of cDNA or gDNA derived from T cells, B-cell-depleted T cells, or PBMCs. Subjects who had been exposed to COVID-19, were actively infected with it, or had recovered from it provided the deeply sampled blood TCRbeta repertoires that made up the dataset. Where available, HLA class I and class II types were taken from metadata supplied by the sample provider and were not determined by assay-based typing. Nearly every sample came with metadata listing a de-identified subject ID, COVID-19 status, age in years and sex. The samples were drawn from two sources: the first 160 participants of the ongoing ImmuneRACE study, and over 1,000 subjects contributed by 6 global collaborators. The repertoires were made available in a free public database intended to serve as a resource for research on the immune response to SARS-CoV-2.

The collaborating institutions used their own protocols to collect whole blood in K2EDTA tubes. For TCRbeta analysis, collaborators shipped samples in one of three forms: frozen whole blood, isolated PBMCs, or DNA extracted from either of those sample types. As regards this clone: Its antigen remains unidentified. No much larger clone is present one base from it, and per-base qualities are unavailable.

The CDR3 goes from the cysteine to the phenylalanine over 14 residues. Only the CDR3 DNA stays, 42 bases, in frame from base 1. A distance of 7 bases separates the germline ends of V and J, which lose 0 bases and 1 base respectively. According to the germline V gene, CDR1 reads SGHDT and CDR2 reads YYEEEE. The immunoSEQ Assay, a bias-controlled multiplex PCR, was used to amplify TCRbeta CDR3 regions from genomic DNA. The published analysis was carried out like this. Nucleated cell counts per sample were estimated from amplification of reference gene primers within the assay. To quantify the absolute abundance of each unique TCRbeta CDR3 rearrangement, sequence reads were collapsed and filtered. For each sample, productive Simpson clonality was calculated as the square root of Simpson's diversity index over productive rearrangements. TCRdb limited this immuneACCESS table to in-frame rearrangements with V and J called. A share of clones is missing; checked studies link under half to unresolved V genes, and the rest is unexplained. For V, J and clone size, that table is used; D and trimming come from the DNA. Here the sample has a few hundred thousand clones; roughly nine tenths occur a single time. The ten most abundant clones make up approximately 4% of the sample.

The study at large found these results: The amount of clinical and demographic metadata varied by source and participant and was provided uncurated.

The sequencing sample was made of peripheral blood. In this chain, TRBV5-6 is recombined with TRBJ1-2; TRBD1 is a possible D gene, resting on 6 matching bases. The TCR comes from a man aged 18 to 30 with active or convalescent COVID-19. The CDR3 is CASSLGTVNYGYTF. The DNA sequence follows: TGTGCCAGCAGCTTGGGGACAGTTAACTATGGCTACACCTTC.